This TCR beta chain stems from a study of post-analysis software for immune sequencing data. Remarks on this clonotype: Its antigen is as yet unknown.

Study-wide results and limits: Samples from one preparation batch, clustered by F measure, grouped strongly together. In patients, about 5 TRBV segments were more frequent than in controls, with TRBV5-6, TRBV5-1 and TRBV20-1 among them. Multiple sclerosis patients showed significantly lower normalized Chao1 diversity than controls did.

The CDR3 spans 13 residues. Trimming cost V 6 bases and J 3 bases, with 12 bases left between them. The germline CDR1 and CDR2 sequences are ENHRY and SYGVKD. Carried by the TCR beta cDNA libraries were unique molecular identifiers. The authors obtained roughly 550,000 cDNA molecules from approximately 0.95 to 9.8 million T cells. TCRdb re-analysed the PCR reads in MiXCR, keeping a single row per CDR3 protein. The data hold approximately 570,000 distinct CDR3 sequences, with about 44% observed a single time. Sequenced material: blood. The TCR sequence derives from a girl aged 10-17 years with multiple sclerosis. This sequence joins TRBV10-3 and TRBJ2-7, with D possibly being TRBD2 (6 bases). The CDR3 DNA is TGTGCCATCAGCCCGACTAGGGGCTACGAGCAGTACTTC. It codes for CAISPTRGYEQYF.